This passage covers 20 T cell receptor beta chains from one sample sequenced in a study of monozygotic twins with inflammatory bowel disease. From the 5' RACE reads, TCRdb lists one entry per CDR3 protein and no DNA. The specimen's table records approximately 150,000 distinct CDR3 sequences. The sequenced sample was blood. The receptors stem from a human donor with ulcerative colitis or Crohn's disease, or a healthy co-twin of an affected twin (not recorded which).

The chain employs TRBV24-1 and TRBJ2-5; the D call from TCRdb, TRBD1, cannot be confirmed without DNA. Germline CDR1 is KGHDR and CDR2 is SFDVKD. The length of the CDR3 is 14 residues. This CDR3 is CATSDFTGGGTQYF.

The J gene is TRBJ2-1, the V gene TRBV7-2. CDR1 is SGHTA, CDR2 FQGNSA, per germline. The CDR3 is made up of 14 amino acids. This CDR3 is CASSLGGSYNEQFF.

The chain employs TRBV7-2 and TRBJ2-1; the D call from TCRdb, TRBD1, cannot be confirmed without DNA. CDR1 and CDR2 from the germline V gene are SGHTA and FQGNSA. The CDR3 sequence is 17 residues long. CDR3 residues: CASSPPGQPNSYNEQFF.

The rearrangement uses TRBV18 and TRBJ2-7; TCRdb proposes TRBD1, but this gene call is untestable without DNA. The CDR3 covers 16 residues. The germline V gene encodes CDR1 KGHSH and CDR2 LQKENI. The CDR3 spells CASSPPSGQGEHEQYF. Together with reference TRBV18 and TRBJ2-7, the CDR3 gives the full variable domain: NAGVMQNPRHLVRRRGQEARLRCSPMKGHSHVYWYRQLPEEGLKFMVYLQKENIIDESGMPKERFSAEFPKEGPSILRIQQVVRGDSAAYFCASSPPSGQGEHEQYFGPGTRLTVT.

V is TRBV5-1 and J is TRBJ2-3; TCRdb outputs TRBD2, but without DNA this stays unchecked. Germline V CDR1 and CDR2: SGHRS, YFSETQ. The CDR3 length is 15 residues. This chain's CDR3 is CASSLRGGSGDTQYF.

V gene TRBV5-3 combines with J gene TRBJ2-2; TCRdb picks TRBD1, but there is no DNA to check that call. TRBV5-3 is classed as an ORF, of uncertain function. The CDR3 covers 19 residues. Here the CDR3 reads CARSLAGQGPSPSGGELFF.

The chain combines TRBV5-1 with TRBJ2-2. Germline lookup yields CDR1 SGHRS and CDR2 YFSETQ. CDR3 length equals 13 residues. CDR3 region: CASSLGISGELFF. Full variable domain (remainder filled in from reference TRBV5-1 and TRBJ2-2): KAGVTQTPRYLIKTRGQQVTLSCSPISGHRSVSWYQQTPGQGLQFLFEYFSETQRNKGNFPGRFSGRQFSNSRSEMNVSTLELGDSALYLCASSLGISGELFFGEGSRLTVL.

This sequence joins TRBV20-1 and TRBJ2-1; TCRdb names TRBD1, which stays unverified in the absence of DNA. Germline lookup yields CDR1 DFQATT and CDR2 SNEGSKA (reference sequence). CDR3 size: 14 residues. The CDR3 reads CSARWTGEYNEQFF.

The CDR3 sequence is CASSRGLLQETQYF. The chain combines TRBV7-2 with TRBJ2-5; TCRdb's D call of TRBD2 is untestable without DNA. The CDR3 spans 14 residues. In germline, CDR1 is SGHTA, CDR2 FQGNSA.

The V gene is TRBV5-1, the J gene TRBJ1-4; TCRdb reports TRBD1, a call that lacks DNA to check it against. This CDR3 contains 15 residues. Germline V gene data show CDR1 as SGHRS and CDR2 as YFSETQ. CDR3 residues: CASSYPTGANEKLFF.

The chain uses TRBV11-3 and TRBJ2-1. The CDR3 is 13 amino acids. Germline V gives CDR1 SGHNT, CDR2 YENEEA. CDR3 residues: CASSLGRFDEQFF.

This chain joins TRBV20-1 and TRBJ1-2; the TCRdb D gene call, TRBD1, has no DNA to confirm it. CDR1 is DFQATT and CDR2 is SNEGSKA in the germline V gene (reference sequence). This CDR3 is built from 13 residues. CDR3 residues: CSARAGSGGGYTF.

This rearrangement joins TRBV5-1 to TRBJ2-3. Per the germline V gene, CDR1 is SGHRS and CDR2 is YFSETQ. CDR3 length: 16 residues. This CDR3 reads CASSLGRRSSTDTQYF.

The V gene is TRBV28, the J gene TRBJ2-3. CDR1 and CDR2 (germline): MDHEN, SYDVKM. The CDR3 consists of 13 residues. Here the CDR3 reads CASSFDGANTQYF.

This sequence joins TRBV18 and TRBJ2-5; the D gene TCRdb calls, TRBD2, cannot be checked with no DNA. The length of the CDR3 is 15 residues. From germline, CDR1 is KGHSH and CDR2 LQKENI. The CDR3 sequence is CASSPQRGTQETQYF.

The chain employs TRBV18 and TRBJ1-1. This CDR3 is 13 amino acids long. Germline lookup yields CDR1 KGHSH and CDR2 LQKENI. This chain's CDR3 is CASSPTPNTEAFF.

This chain uses TRBV14 with TRBJ1-1; TCRdb names TRBD1, which stays unverified in the absence of DNA. The CDR3 covers 14 residues. CDR1 is SGHDN, CDR2 FVKESK, per germline. Here the CDR3 reads CASSHRDRRSGAFF.

The gene calls are TRBV30 and TRBJ2-7; TCRdb names TRBD1, which stays unverified in the absence of DNA. The CDR3 loop spans 16 amino acids. The germline V gene encodes CDR1 GTSNPN and CDR2 SVGIG (reference sequence). The CDR3 protein is CAWSLSDRVLAYEQYF. The variable domain in full, completed from reference TRBV30 and TRBJ2-7, reads SQTIHQWPATLVQPVGSPLSLECTVEGTSNPNLYWYRQAAGRGLQLLFYSVGIGQISSEVPQNLSASRPQDRQFILSSKKLLLSDSGFYLCAWSLSDRVLAYEQYFGPGTRLTVT.

The chain employs TRBV18 and TRBJ1-2; the TRBD1 assignment by TCRdb is unverifiable without DNA. Germline V gives CDR1 KGHSH, CDR2 LQKENI. This CDR3 has 14 residues. CDR3 in amino acids: CASSQGQFNYGYTF.

The rearrangement uses TRBV20-1 and TRBJ2-1; the TRBD2 assignment by TCRdb is unverifiable without DNA. CDR1 is DFQATT, CDR2 SNEGSKA, per germline (reference sequence). The CDR3 length is 13 residues. The CDR3: CSVRDLGDNEQFF.